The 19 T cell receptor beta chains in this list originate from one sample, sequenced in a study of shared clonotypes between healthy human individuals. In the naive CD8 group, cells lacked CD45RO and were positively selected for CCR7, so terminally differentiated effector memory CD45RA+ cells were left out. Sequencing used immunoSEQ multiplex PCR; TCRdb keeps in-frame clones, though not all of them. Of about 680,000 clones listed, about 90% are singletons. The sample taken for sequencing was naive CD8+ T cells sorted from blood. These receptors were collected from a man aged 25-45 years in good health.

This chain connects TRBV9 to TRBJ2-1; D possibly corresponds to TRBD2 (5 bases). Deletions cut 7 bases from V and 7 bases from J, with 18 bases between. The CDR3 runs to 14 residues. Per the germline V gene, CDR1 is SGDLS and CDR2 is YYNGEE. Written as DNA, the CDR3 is TGTGCCAGCGGGAGTGGGCAGGCAGGTAATGAGCAGTTCTTC. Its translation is CASGSGQAGNEQFF.

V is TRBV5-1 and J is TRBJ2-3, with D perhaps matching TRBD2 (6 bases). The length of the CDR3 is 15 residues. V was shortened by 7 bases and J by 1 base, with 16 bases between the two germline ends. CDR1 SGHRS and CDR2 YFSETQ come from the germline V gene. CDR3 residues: CASYRGTARTDTQYF. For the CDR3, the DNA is TGCGCCAGCTACCGTGGGACTGCTCGCACAGATACGCAGTATTTT. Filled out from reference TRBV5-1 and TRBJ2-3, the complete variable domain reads KAGVTQTPRYLIKTRGQQVTLSCSPISGHRSVSWYQQTPGQGLQFLFEYFSETQRNKGNFPGRFSGRQFSNSRSEMNVSTLELGDSALYLCASYRGTARTDTQYFGPGTRLTVL.

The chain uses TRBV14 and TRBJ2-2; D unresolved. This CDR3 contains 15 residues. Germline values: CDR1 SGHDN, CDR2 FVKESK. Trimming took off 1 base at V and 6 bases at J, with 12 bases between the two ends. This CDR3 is CASSQVGMSSGELFF. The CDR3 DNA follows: TGTGCCAGCAGCCAAGTAGGGATGTCATCCGGGGAGCTGTTTTTT.

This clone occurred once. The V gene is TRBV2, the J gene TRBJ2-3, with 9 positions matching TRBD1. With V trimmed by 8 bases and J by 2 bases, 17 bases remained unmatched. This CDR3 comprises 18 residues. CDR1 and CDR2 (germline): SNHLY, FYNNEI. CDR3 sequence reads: CASDAPLRQGGDTDTQYF. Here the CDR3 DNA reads TGTGCCAGCGACGCTCCGCTGAGACAGGGGGGAGACACAGATACGCAGTATTTT.

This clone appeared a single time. CDR3 region: CASSFNDRGRETQYF. The DNA for the CDR3 is TGTGCCAGCAGTTTCAATGACAGGGGTCGAGAGACCCAGTACTTC. V is TRBV28 and J is TRBJ2-5; 8 nucleotides line up with TRBD1. This CDR3 is 15 amino acids long. The V gene's germline CDR1 is MDHEN and CDR2 SYDVKM. Trimming removed 3 bases from V and 4 bases from J; junction bases left unmatched: 7. Together with reference TRBV28 and TRBJ2-5, the CDR3 gives the full variable domain: DVKVTQSSRYLVKRTGEKVFLECVQDMDHENMFWYRQDPGLGLRLIYFSYDVKMKEKGDIPEGYSVSREKKERFSLILESASTNQTSMYLCASSFNDRGRETQYFGPGTRLLVL.

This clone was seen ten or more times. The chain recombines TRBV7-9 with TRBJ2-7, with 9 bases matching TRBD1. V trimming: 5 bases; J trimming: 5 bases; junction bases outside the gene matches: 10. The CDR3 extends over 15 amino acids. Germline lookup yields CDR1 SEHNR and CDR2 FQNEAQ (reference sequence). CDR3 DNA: TGTGCCAGCAGCATATCCGGGACAGGGACCCACGAGCAGTACTTC. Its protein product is CASSISGTGTHEQYF.

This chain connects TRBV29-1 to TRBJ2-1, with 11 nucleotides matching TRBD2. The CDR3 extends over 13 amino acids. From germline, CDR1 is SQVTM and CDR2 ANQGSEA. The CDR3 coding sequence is TGCACGATGGGGACTAGCGGTTACAATGAGCAGTTCTTC. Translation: CTMGTSGYNEQFF.

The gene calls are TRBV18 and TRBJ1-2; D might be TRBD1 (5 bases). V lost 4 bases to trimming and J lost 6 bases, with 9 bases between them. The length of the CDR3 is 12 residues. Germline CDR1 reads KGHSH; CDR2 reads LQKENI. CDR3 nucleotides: TGTGCCAGCTCACGCCAGGGTAATGGCTACACCTTC. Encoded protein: CASSRQGNGYTF.

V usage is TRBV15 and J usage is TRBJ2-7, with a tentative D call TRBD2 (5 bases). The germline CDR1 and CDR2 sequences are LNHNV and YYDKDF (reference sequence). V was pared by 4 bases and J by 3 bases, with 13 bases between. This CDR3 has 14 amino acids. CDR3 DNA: TGTGCCACCAGCATGGCGGGTAGCTTCTACGAGCAGTACTTC. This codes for CATSMAGSFYEQYF.

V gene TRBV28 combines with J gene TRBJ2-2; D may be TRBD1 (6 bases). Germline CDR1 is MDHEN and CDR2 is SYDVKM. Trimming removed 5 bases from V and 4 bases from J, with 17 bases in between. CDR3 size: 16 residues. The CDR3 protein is CASSSPDSLFTGELFF. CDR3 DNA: TGTGCCAGCAGTAGCCCGGACAGTTTGTTCACCGGGGAGCTGTTTTTT.

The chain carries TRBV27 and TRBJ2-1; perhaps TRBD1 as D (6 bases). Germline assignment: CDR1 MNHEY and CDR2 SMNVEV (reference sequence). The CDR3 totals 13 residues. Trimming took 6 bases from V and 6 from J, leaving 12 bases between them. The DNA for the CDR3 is TGTGCCAGCAGCAACCCACAGGGCAATGAGCAGTTCTTC. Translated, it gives CASSNPQGNEQFF.

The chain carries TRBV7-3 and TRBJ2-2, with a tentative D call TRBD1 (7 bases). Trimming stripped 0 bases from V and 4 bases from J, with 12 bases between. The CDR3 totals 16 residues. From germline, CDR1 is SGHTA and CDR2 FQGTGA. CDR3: CASSLTEGASTGELFF. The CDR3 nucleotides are TGTGCCAGCAGCTTAACGGAGGGGGCGAGCACCGGGGAGCTGTTTTTT.

The DNA of the CDR3 is TGTGCCAGCAGCCCCGCCACTAGGAATGAGCAGTTCTTC. Protein sequence: CASSPATRNEQFF. This sequence joins TRBV7-6 and TRBJ2-1; TRBD2 might be the D (5 bases). The germline V and J ends were trimmed by 5 bases and 7 bases, with 12 bases remaining between them. CDR1 and CDR2 from the germline V gene are SGHVS and FNYEAQ. CDR3 length equals 13 residues.

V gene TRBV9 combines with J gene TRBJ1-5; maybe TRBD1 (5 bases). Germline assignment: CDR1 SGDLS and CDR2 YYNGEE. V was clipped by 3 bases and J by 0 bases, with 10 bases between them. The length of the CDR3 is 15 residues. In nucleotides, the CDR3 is TGTGCCAGCAGCGCGGGGGGGTATAGCAATCAGCCCCAGCATTTT. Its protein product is CASSAGGYSNQPQHF.

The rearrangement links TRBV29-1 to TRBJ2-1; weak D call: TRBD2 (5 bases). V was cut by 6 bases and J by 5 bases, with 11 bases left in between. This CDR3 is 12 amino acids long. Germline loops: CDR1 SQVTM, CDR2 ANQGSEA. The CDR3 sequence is CSVRGQNNEQFF. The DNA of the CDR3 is TGCAGCGTACGCGGGCAAAACAATGAGCAGTTCTTC.

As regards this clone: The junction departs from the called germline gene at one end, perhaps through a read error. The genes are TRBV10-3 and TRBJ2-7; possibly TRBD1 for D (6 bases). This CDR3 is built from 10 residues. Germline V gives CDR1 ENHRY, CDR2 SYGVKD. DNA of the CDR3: TGTGCCATCGGACAGAACGAGCGGTACTTC. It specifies CAIGQNERYF.

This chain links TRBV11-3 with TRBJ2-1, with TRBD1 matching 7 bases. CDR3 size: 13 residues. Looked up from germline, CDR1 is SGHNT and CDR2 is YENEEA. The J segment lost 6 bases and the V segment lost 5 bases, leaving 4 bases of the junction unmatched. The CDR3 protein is CASSAGTVNEQFF. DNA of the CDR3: TGTGCCAGCAGCGCAGGGACAGTCAATGAGCAGTTCTTC.

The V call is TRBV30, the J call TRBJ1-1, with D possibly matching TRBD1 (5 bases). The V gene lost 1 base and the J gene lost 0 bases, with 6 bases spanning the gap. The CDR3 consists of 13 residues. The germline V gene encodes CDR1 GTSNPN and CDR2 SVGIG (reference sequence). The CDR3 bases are TGTGCCTGGAGTGCAGGGCTGAACACTGAAGCTTTCTTT. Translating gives CAWSAGLNTEAFF.

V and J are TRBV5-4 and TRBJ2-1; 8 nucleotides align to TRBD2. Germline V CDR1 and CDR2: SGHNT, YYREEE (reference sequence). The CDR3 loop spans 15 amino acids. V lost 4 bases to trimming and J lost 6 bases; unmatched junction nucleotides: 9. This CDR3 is CASSAGTAGGNEQFF. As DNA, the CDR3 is TGTGCCAGCAGCGCAGGGACGGCGGGGGGCAATGAGCAGTTCTTC.